Listed below are T cell receptor beta chains from one sample, sequenced in a study of identical twins. MiXCR was run by TCRdb on the 5' RACE reads, yielding one entry per CDR3 protein. Among approximately 690,000 distinct CDR3 sequences listed, over 5% were seen once. Sequenced material: naive T cells sorted from blood. These receptors originate from a man aged 18 to 29 in good health. Each CDR3 is given with its conserved first and last residue. Each record gives: V gene, J gene, D gene, clone size, CDR3 DNA, CDR3 protein. The D gene is left open where the match is weak. Not all rows give a size; the values are once, few, many and, for expanded clones, a class.

V: TRBV6-5; J: TRBJ2-1; D: .; size: many; DNA: TGTGCCAGCAGTTACGCGGTCTCCTACAATGAGCAGTTCTTC; CDR3: CASSYAVSYNEQFF
V: TRBV5-5; J: TRBJ2-2; D: TRBD1; size: few; DNA: TGTGCCAGCAGCAGTGGGACAGGGGCGAACACCGGGGAGCTGTTTTTT; CDR3: CASSSGTGANTGELFF
V: TRBV20-1; J: TRBJ2-2; D: TRBD2; size: few; DNA: TGCAGTGCCTTATGGGGGGGGACCGGGGAGCTGTTTTTT; CDR3: CSALWGGTGELFF
V: TRBV5-1; J: TRBJ2-1; D: TRBD2; size: many; DNA: TGCGCCAGCAGCTTGGTGGTCGGGAGGGGGCAGTTCTTC; CDR3: CASSLVVGRGQFF
V: TRBV7-9; J: TRBJ2-5; D: .; size: few; DNA: TGTGCCAGCAGCTTAGGCCCCCGGTACCAAGAGACCCAGTACTTC; CDR3: CASSLGPRYQETQYF
V: TRBV7-9; J: TRBJ2-1; D: TRBD2; size: .; DNA: TGTGCCAGCAGCTACCTTAGGGCGGGAGGCCGCTCTGGTGAGCAGTTCTTC; CDR3: CASSYLRAGGRSGEQFF
V: TRBV7-3; J: TRBJ2-1; D: TRBD2; size: .; DNA: TGTGCCAGCAGCTTGGGGACTAGCGGGAGGATTAATGAGCAGTTCTTC; CDR3: CASSLGTSGRINEQFF
V: TRBV29-1; J: TRBJ2-5; D: TRBD2; size: few; DNA: TGCAGCGCCGTACCGGGACTACGGCGGGAGACCCAGTACTTC; CDR3: CSAVPGLRRETQYF
V: TRBV5-1; J: TRBJ1-1; D: .; size: .; DNA: TGCGCCAGCAGCTTGGCGGGCAGTGCGCCAGTGAACACTGAAGCTTTCTTT; CDR3: CASSLAGSAPVNTEAFF
V: TRBV20-1; J: TRBJ2-5; D: TRBD2; size: many; DNA: TGCAGTGCTAGGGCCGGGACTAGCGGGACCCCAGAGACCCAGTACTTC; CDR3: CSARAGTSGTPETQYF
V: TRBV5-6; J: TRBJ2-3; D: TRBD2; size: many; DNA: TGTGCCAGCAGCTGGTTAGCGGGAGGGCCCCCAGATACGCAGTATTTT; CDR3: CASSWLAGGPPDTQYF
V: TRBV12-3/TRBV12-4; J: TRBJ2-2; D: TRBD2; size: few; DNA: TGTGCCAGCAGAGATCGGACAGCGGGAGGCCCGAACACCGGGGAGCTGTTTTTT; CDR3: CASRDRTAGGPNTGELFF
V: TRBV29-1; J: TRBJ1-1; D: .; size: many; DNA: TGCAGCGTTGCCCAAACGCGGATAGGCGGCACTGAAGCTTTCTTT; CDR3: CSVAQTRIGGTEAFF
V: TRBV15; J: TRBJ1-6; D: .; size: .; DNA: TGTGCCACCAGCGACGCTCAACTCGCACCCCTCCACTTT; CDR3: CATSDAQLAPLHF
V: TRBV12-3/TRBV12-4; J: TRBJ2-1; D: .; size: many; DNA: TGTGCCAGCAGTTGGGGGAGCTCCTACAATGAGCAGTTCTTC; CDR3: CASSWGSSYNEQFF
V: TRBV30; J: TRBJ1-1; D: .; size: few; DNA: TGTGCCTGGAGGGGCGTTTCGGCGTCGAACACTGAAGCTTTCTTT; CDR3: CAWRGVSASNTEAFF
V: TRBV7-6; J: TRBJ1-5; D: .; size: .; DNA: TGTGCCAGCAGCTTAGGTCCGCGGGAGCCCCAGCATTTT; CDR3: CASSLGPREPQHF
V: TRBV30; J: TRBJ2-7; D: TRBD2; size: .; DNA: TGTGCCTGGAGTGCAACGGGACTAGCGTGGAGATACGAGCAGTACTTC; CDR3: CAWSATGLAWRYEQYF
V: TRBV29-1; J: TRBJ2-1; D: TRBD1; size: many; DNA: TGCAGCGTCGACAGACAGGGAGTTTTCAATGAGCAGTTCTTC; CDR3: CSVDRQGVFNEQFF
V: TRBV6-2/TRBV6-3; J: TRBJ1-1; D: .; size: .; DNA: TGTGCCAGCAGTCAACCGGGACGGAACACTGAAGCTTTCTTT; CDR3: CASSQPGRNTEAFF
V: TRBV15; J: TRBJ2-7; D: .; size: many; DNA: TGTGCCACCAGTATCGACTCCTACGAGCAGTACTTC; CDR3: CATSIDSYEQYF
V: TRBV6-5; J: TRBJ2-5; D: .; size: few; DNA: TGTGCCAGCAGTTACTCGATTGGGGAGACCCAGTACTTC; CDR3: CASSYSIGETQYF
V: TRBV27; J: TRBJ2-3; D: .; size: few; DNA: TGTGCCAGCAGTTTTAACAGCGCTGCCTCCGGAGATACGCAGTATTTT; CDR3: CASSFNSAASGDTQYF
V: TRBV29-1; J: TRBJ1-5; D: .; size: .; DNA: TGCAGCGTTTTACCCACAGATACGCAGCATTTT; CDR3: CSVLPTDTQHF
V: TRBV5-1; J: TRBJ2-5; D: .; size: few; DNA: TGCGCCAGCAGCTTGGAAGCTCCGGAAGAGACCCAGTACTTC; CDR3: CASSLEAPEETQYF
V: TRBV27; J: TRBJ2-1; D: .; size: many; DNA: TGTGCCAGCAGGGCGGGACGTTACAATGAGCAGTTCTTC; CDR3: CASRAGRYNEQFF
V: TRBV4-1; J: TRBJ2-7; D: .; size: few; DNA: TGCGCCAGCAGCCAAGATCTAGGGACCGGCTCCGAGCAGTACTTC; CDR3: CASSQDLGTGSEQYF
V: TRBV7-2; J: TRBJ2-1; D: TRBD2; size: many; DNA: TGTGCCAGCAGCTTCCTAGCGGGGCGGGGGGGGTACAATGAGCAGTTCTTC; CDR3: CASSFLAGRGGYNEQFF
V: TRBV2; J: TRBJ2-7; D: TRBD1; size: once; DNA: TGTGCCAGCAGTGTTGGGGACAGGGATTCCTACGAGCAGTACTTC; CDR3: CASSVGDRDSYEQYF
V: TRBV6-2/TRBV6-3; J: TRBJ1-1; D: .; size: few; DNA: TGTGCCAGCAGTTACAATCGGAACACTGAAGCTTTCTTT; CDR3: CASSYNRNTEAFF
V: TRBV27; J: TRBJ2-3; D: .; size: few; DNA: .; CDR3: CASSFGPGAQYF
V: TRBV29-1; J: TRBJ2-3; D: .; size: many; DNA: TGCAGCGTTGAAGATACTGGAAGTAGCACAGATACGCAGTATTTT; CDR3: CSVEDTGSSTDTQYF
V: TRBV12-3/TRBV12-4; J: TRBJ1-4; D: .; size: many; DNA: TGTGCCAGCAGTTCCAACGCAGGGATGGGAGAAAAACTGTTTTTT; CDR3: CASSSNAGMGEKLFF
V: TRBV9; J: TRBJ1-2; D: .; size: .; DNA: TGTGCCAGCAGCGTAGCTGTCGGGGGTGGCTACACCTTC; CDR3: CASSVAVGGGYTF
V: TRBV18; J: TRBJ1-1; D: .; size: few; DNA: TGTGCCAGCTTGGACTCGGATCTTGGAGGCACTGAAGCTTTCTTT; CDR3: CASLDSDLGGTEAFF
V: TRBV10-3; J: TRBJ1-2; D: TRBD1; size: many; DNA: TGTGCCATCAGTGAGCGGACAGGCCGGGGCTATGGCTACACCTTC; CDR3: CAISERTGRGYGYTF
V: TRBV12-3/TRBV12-4; J: TRBJ1-5; D: TRBD1; size: few; DNA: TGTGCCAGCAGGACAGGGGGCTGGGATCAGCCCCAGCATTTT; CDR3: CASRTGGWDQPQHF
V: TRBV7-4; J: TRBJ2-3; D: TRBD1; size: few; DNA: TGTGCCAGCATACTACACCAGGGGACAGAACCCACAGATACGCAGTATTTT; CDR3: CASILHQGTEPTDTQYF
V: TRBV7-6; J: TRBJ2-1; D: TRBD2; size: many; DNA: TGTGCCAGCAGCCCCCCGGGGACTAGCGCTATGTACAATGAGCAGTTCTTC; CDR3: CASSPPGTSAMYNEQFF
V: TRBV5-5; J: TRBJ2-7; D: .; size: many; DNA: TGTGCCAGCAGCCAGTCGACGGGGTACGAGCAGTACTTC; CDR3: CASSQSTGYEQYF
V: TRBV5-1; J: TRBJ2-7; D: TRBD1; size: many; DNA: TGCGCCAGCAGCGCCAGGGGACAGTGGTACGAGCAGTACTTC; CDR3: CASSARGQWYEQYF
V: TRBV29-1; J: TRBJ2-3; D: TRBD1; size: many; DNA: TGCAGCGCTGGACAGGGGGCTTCAGATACGCAGTATTTT; CDR3: CSAGQGASDTQYF
V: TRBV6-1; J: TRBJ2-7; D: TRBD2; size: few; DNA: TGTGCCACAAAACTAGCGGGAGGCTCCTACGAGCAGTACTTC; CDR3: CATKLAGGSYEQYF
V: TRBV5-1; J: TRBJ2-6; D: .; size: many; DNA: TGCGCCAGCAGCCTGTCAACTAGCTCTGGGGCCAACGTCCTGACTTTC; CDR3: CASSLSTSSGANVLTF
V: TRBV4-3; J: TRBJ2-5; D: TRBD2; size: .; DNA: TGCGCCAGCAGCCAAGATTGGACTAGCGGGGGCCAAGAGACCCAGTACTTC; CDR3: CASSQDWTSGGQETQYF
V: TRBV5-1; J: TRBJ2-6; D: TRBD2; size: .; DNA: TGCGCCAGCAGCCCACGGGGGGCGGGAGGCTTGATCTCTGGGGCCAACGTCCTGACTTTC; CDR3: CASSPRGAGGLISGANVLTF
V: TRBV12-3/TRBV12-4; J: TRBJ1-1; D: .; size: many; DNA: TGTGCCAGCAGTCCCGCAAGGGGCACTGAAGCTTTCTTT; CDR3: CASSPARGTEAFF
V: TRBV11-3; J: TRBJ2-3; D: TRBD2; size: few; DNA: TGTGCCAGCAACGCCGGGACTAGTAACACAGATACGCAGTATTTT; CDR3: CASNAGTSNTDTQYF
V: TRBV10-3; J: TRBJ2-1; D: .; size: many; DNA: TGTGCCATCCGCAGGGATCTAAGTGTAGATGAGCAGTTCTTC; CDR3: CAIRRDLSVDEQFF